Each of the 13 T cell receptor beta chains below was sequenced from the same sample in a study of OX40 agonist ivuxolimab in advanced cancers. Here immunoSEQ multiplex PCR was the method, and the copy in TCRdb shows in-frame clones only, minus some. The repertoire holds about 110,000 clones, with 91% as singletons. Sequencing used CD4+ or CD8+ T cells sorted from blood, obtained in a trial of the OX40 agonist ivuxolimab. All receptors come from an adult with an advanced solid tumor such as melanoma, head and neck, liver or kidney cancer.

This chain links TRBV11-3 with TRBJ1-1, with D perhaps matching TRBD1 (6 bases). CDR1 and CDR2 (germline): SGHNT, YENEEA. The CDR3 spans 13 residues. Trimming left V 5 bases short and J 1 base short, with 8 bases between. This chain's CDR3 is CASSPGQNTEAFF. CDR3 DNA sequence: TGTGCCAGCAGCCCGGGACAGAACACTGAAGCTTTCTTT. The full variable domain, its missing parts supplied by reference TRBV11-3 and TRBJ1-1, is EAGVVQSPRYKIIEKKQPVAFWCNPISGHNTLYWYLQNLGQGPELLIRYENEEAVDDSQLPKDRFSAERLKGVDSTLKIQPAELGDSAVYLCASSPGQNTEAFFGQGTRLTVV.

The chain joins TRBV19 to TRBJ1-4; perhaps TRBD1 as D (6 bases). In germline, CDR1 is LNHDA, CDR2 SQIVND (reference sequence). The CDR3 is 14 residues long. Trimming pared 7 bases from V and 9 bases from J, leaving 18 bases between. CDR3 sequence (DNA): TGTGCCAGTATCCCCCCGGGGGGCGGGCAAAAACTGTTTTTT. Protein: CASIPPGGGQKLFF.

The V gene is TRBV5-6, the J gene TRBJ1-2; D is ambiguous. Germline V gene data show CDR1 as SGHDT and CDR2 as YYEEEE. The CDR3 length is 14 residues. Trimming shortened V by 2 bases and J by 0 bases, and 8 bases separated the two germline ends. CDR3 nucleotide sequence: TGTGCCAGCAGCTTAGAGGCGTCTAACTATGGCTACACCTTC. Protein sequence: CASSLEASNYGYTF.

The chain uses TRBV30 and TRBJ1-6; D gene uncertain. V dropped 1 base and J dropped 4 bases, with 8 bases sitting between them. The CDR3 has 14 residues. Germline CDR1 reads GTSNPN; CDR2 reads SVGIG (reference sequence). CDR3 sequence (DNA): TGTGCCTGGAGTGAGCATATTTATAATTCACCCCTCCACTTT. It specifies CAWSEHIYNSPLHF.

This clone appeared once. The rearrangement joins TRBV5-1 to TRBJ2-7; 7 bases are shared with TRBD1. Germline V lookup: CDR1 SGHRS, CDR2 YFSETQ. The CDR3 runs 15 residues. Trimming removed 3 bases from V and 2 bases from J; junction bases left unmatched: 8. The CDR3 reads CASSSHRDRAYEQYF. As DNA, the CDR3 is TGCGCCAGCAGCTCGCATCGGGACAGAGCCTACGAGCAGTACTTC.

The chain combines TRBV21-1 with TRBJ2-5; the DNA was not used to check the table's D call, TRBD2. TRBV21-1 is assigned pseudogene status. The CDR3 runs 12 residues. CDR3 nucleotide sequence: TGTGCCAGCAGCCCTTCCGGAGAGACCCAGTACTTC. This codes for CASSPSGETQYF.

The rearrangement uses TRBV6-1 and TRBJ2-4, with D maybe TRBD2 (5 bases). Per the germline V gene, CDR1 is MNHNS and CDR2 is SASEGT. The CDR3 contains 14 residues. The V end lost 2 bases, the J end lost 5 bases, and 10 bases lay between the germline ends. Written as DNA, the CDR3 is TGTGCCAGCAGTGAAAGTAGCGCACAAAACATTCAGTACTTC. Protein: CASSESSAQNIQYF.

This clone was counted a single time. The chain links TRBV2 to TRBJ2-7; weak D call: TRBD2 (6 bases). The V end lost 8 bases, the J end lost 6 bases, and 14 bases lay between the germline ends. Germline CDR1 reads SNHLY; CDR2 reads FYNNEI. This CDR3 contains 12 residues. The CDR3 DNA is TGTGCCAGCGCTTGGAGGGTGGGCGAGCAGTACTTC. It codes for CASAWRVGEQYF.

The rearrangement links TRBV11-3 to TRBJ2-1, with D possibly called TRBD1 or TRBD2 (5 bases each). Trimming took 5 bases from V and 6 from J, leaving 11 bases between them. This CDR3 is 13 amino acids long. Germline CDR1 reads SGHNT; CDR2 reads YENEEA. The CDR3 nucleotides read TGTGCCAGCAGCACGGGACCACTCAATGAGCAGTTCTTC. It codes for CASSTGPLNEQFF.

The chain uses TRBV5-1 and TRBJ1-4, with TRBD1 matching over 10 bases. Germline V gene lookup returns CDR1 SGHRS and CDR2 YFSETQ. This CDR3 has 13 amino acids. J was trimmed by 13 bases and V by 0 bases; bases with no gene match: 3. This chain's CDR3 is CASSLGQGAALFF. CDR3 DNA sequence: TGCGCCAGCAGCTTGGGACAGGGGGCGGCACTGTTTTTT.

This chain links TRBV27 with TRBJ1-2, with 7 nucleotides matching TRBD1. Germline V CDR1 and CDR2: MNHEY, SMNVEV (reference sequence). J was trimmed by 8 bases and V by 2 bases; bases with no gene match: 11. The CDR3 loop spans 15 amino acids. CDR3 sequence: CASSLRAGGGYGYTF. CDR3 bases: TGTGCCAGCAGTTTAAGGGCAGGGGGAGGTTACGGCTACACCTTC.

The CDR3 region has the DNA TGTGCCAGCAGCAAGAGGGGGCTTTTCTATGGCTACACCTTC. It translates to CASSKRGLFYGYTF. The genes are TRBV7-9 and TRBJ1-2; 7 bases agree with TRBD1. The CDR3 has 14 amino acids. Looked up from germline, CDR1 is SEHNR and CDR2 is FQNEAQ (reference sequence). The J segment lost 4 bases and the V segment lost 5 bases, leaving 7 bases of the junction unmatched.

The chain recombines TRBV19 with TRBJ2-5, with 15 positions matching TRBD2. Germline V gene sequence: CDR1 LNHDA, CDR2 SQIVND (reference sequence). Losses at the gene ends were 8 bases for V and 2 bases for J; bases not matched to a gene: 6. The CDR3 loop spans 16 amino acids. In nucleotides, the CDR3 is TGTGCCAGTTCCTTAGGACTAGCGGGAGGGCAAGAGACCCAGTACTTC. It codes for CASSLGLAGGQETQYF.